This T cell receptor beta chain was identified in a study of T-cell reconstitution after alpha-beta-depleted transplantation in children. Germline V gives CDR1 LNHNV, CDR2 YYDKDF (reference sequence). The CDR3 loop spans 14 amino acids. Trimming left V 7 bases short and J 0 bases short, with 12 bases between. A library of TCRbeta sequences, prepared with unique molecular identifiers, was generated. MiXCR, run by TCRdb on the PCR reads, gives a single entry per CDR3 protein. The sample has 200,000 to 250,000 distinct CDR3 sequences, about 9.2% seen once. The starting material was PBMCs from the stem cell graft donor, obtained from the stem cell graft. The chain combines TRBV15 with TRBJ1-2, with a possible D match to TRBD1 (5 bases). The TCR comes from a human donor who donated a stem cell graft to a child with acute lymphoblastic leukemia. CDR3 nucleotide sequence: TGTGCCACCAACCGGGACCTAGCTAACTATGGCTACACCTTC. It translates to CATNRDLANYGYTF. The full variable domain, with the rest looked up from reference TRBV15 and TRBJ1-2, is DAMVIQNPRYQVTQFGKPVTLSCSQTLNHNVMYWYQQKSSQAPKLLFHYYDKDFNNEADTPDNFQSRRPNTSFCFLDIRSPGLGDTAMYLCATNRDLANYGYTFGSGTRLTVV.